This TCR beta chain is from a study of cytomegalovirus exposure and HLA in healthy donors. Healthy bone marrow donors made up the donors. Primers for the PCR totalled 60 Vbeta and 13 Jbeta. Only in-frame clones appear in the TCRdb table, and some are missing; sequencing was by immunoSEQ multiplex PCR. The sample contains around 110,000 clones, about 86% of which appear only once. J was trimmed by 4 bases and V by 6 bases; bases with no gene match: 15. The CDR3 has 18 amino acids. CDR1 is MDHEN, CDR2 SYDVKM, per germline. Sequences were obtained from PBMCs. The chain is built from TRBV28 and TRBJ1-4; 9 bases map to TRBD1. This TCR came from a woman aged 25 to 45 in good health and CMV-seronegative. The CDR3, as DNA: TGTGCCAGCAGCCCCTCTACAGGGGGCGGGATCGGTAATGAAAAACTGTTTTTT. Its translation: CASSPSTGGGIGNEKLFF.